This record covers a single TCR beta chain. As yet, its antigen is unknown. While unrecorded immune exposures were likely, the donors were nominally healthy when sampled. Researchers ran the PCR with 60 Vbeta and 13 Jbeta primers. Some clones are missing from TCRdb's copy, which holds only in-frame ones; the method was immunoSEQ multiplex PCR. Of around 36,000 clones in the sample, roughly 89% were seen once. These data originate in a study of cytomegalovirus exposure and HLA in healthy donors. Findings and limits, study-wide: Across donors, presence/absence analyses took sequencing depth to be roughly uniform. Later analysis showed most CMV-associated TCR beta chains appearing HLA-restricted. HLA alleles showed associations with 16,951 TCR beta sequences in a later analysis, at a 0.05 false discovery rate.

This clonotype was obtained from a woman aged 40 to 50 in good health and CMV-seropositive. The sequenced sample consisted of PBMCs.

CDR3 protein: CASSRSQGVNEKLFF. DNA for the CDR3: TGTGCCAGCAGCCGAAGCCAGGGGGTCAATGAAAAACTGTTTTTT. This rearrangement joins TRBV7-2 to TRBJ1-4; 7 bases match TRBD1. The CDR3 is 15 amino acids. The J segment lost 5 bases and the V segment lost 5 bases, leaving 8 bases of the junction unmatched. Germline loops: CDR1 SGHTA, CDR2 FQGNSA.